Each of the 22 T cell receptor beta chains below was sequenced from the same sample in a study of cytomegalovirus exposure and HLA in healthy donors. A multiplex PCR was run with 60 Vbeta primers and 13 Jbeta primers. The repertoire was sequenced with immunoSEQ multiplex PCR; TCRdb's copy has only in-frame clones and lacks some. This table holds around 45,000 clones, about half found once. The sequencing input was PBMCs. These receptors originate from a man in his fifties or sixties in good health and CMV-seronegative.

The chain recombines TRBV28 with TRBJ2-3; D is uncertain. The CDR3 sequence is 14 residues long. The germline V and J ends were trimmed by 2 bases and 2 bases, with 8 bases remaining between them. Per the germline V gene, CDR1 is MDHEN and CDR2 is SYDVKM. As DNA, the CDR3 is TGTGCCAGCAGTTTAGGGCTGAACACAGATACGCAGTATTTT. This encodes CASSLGLNTDTQYF.

There are a few counts of this clone. The rearrangement links TRBV7-8 to TRBJ2-6, with 8 bases matching TRBD1. Unmatched junction bases numbered 3, after V lost 3 bases and J lost 11 bases. CDR1 is SGHVS, CDR2 FQNEAQ, per germline. CDR3 length equals 13 residues. The CDR3 nucleotides are TGTGCCAGCAGCTTCGCAGGGGGCGACGTCCTGACTTTC. It codes for CASSFAGGDVLTF.

The chain combines TRBV5-1 with TRBJ2-1, with D possibly being TRBD2 (5 bases). The CDR3 spans 14 residues. Germline V gene sequence: CDR1 SGHRS, CDR2 YFSETQ. V was shortened by 3 bases and J by 2 bases, with 9 bases between the two germline ends. In DNA form, the CDR3 reads TGCGCCAGCAGCTCTCCCGGGACCTACAATGAGCAGTTCTTC. It encodes CASSSPGTYNEQFF.

V is TRBV10-3 and J is TRBJ2-2; D gene uncertain. The CDR3 is 16 amino acids. Per germline, CDR1 ENHRY and CDR2 SYGVKD. V was pared by 1 base and J by 1 base, with 10 bases between. CDR3 DNA: TGTGCCATCAGTGAGTTCTTGGTACAGAACACCGGGGAGCTGTTTTTT. Amino acids: CAISEFLVQNTGELFF.

Written as DNA, the CDR3 is TGCGCCAGCAGCCAGTTTGAATACGGCAAAAACATTCAGTACTTC. It encodes CASSQFEYGKNIQYF. The gene calls are TRBV4-3 and TRBJ2-4; unclear D gene. Trimming stripped 3 bases from V and 3 bases from J, with 12 bases between. The germline gives CDR1 LGHNA, CDR2 YSLEER. This CDR3 comprises 15 residues.

The CDR3 region has the DNA TGTGCCAGCAGGACTAGCGGGATGGATACGCAGTATTTT. Amino acid sequence: CASRTSGMDTQYF. The rearrangement joins TRBV7-3 to TRBJ2-3, with 11 bases identical to TRBD2. This CDR3 is 13 amino acids long. Germline trimming cut 6 bases from V and 6 bases from J; bases unmatched to any gene: 2. In germline, CDR1 is SGHTA, CDR2 FQGTGA.

V is TRBV6-5 and J is TRBJ1-1; 9 nucleotides align to TRBD1. V lost 4 bases and J lost 6; bases outside the gene matches: 9. CDR1 and CDR2 from the germline V gene are MNHEY and SVGAGI. The CDR3 spans 15 residues. The CDR3 DNA reads as TGTGCCAGCAGTTCCACGACAGGGGGAAGGTCTGAAGCTTTCTTT. This translates into CASSSTTGGRSEAFF.

The CDR3 here is CASSGMGTPGGEKLFF. CDR3 sequence (DNA): TGTGCCAGCAGCGGTATGGGGACCCCTGGAGGGGAAAAACTGTTTTTT. The J gene is TRBJ1-4, the V gene TRBV7-9; TRBD1 might be the D (5 bases). In germline, CDR1 is SEHNR, CDR2 FQNEAQ (reference sequence). Trimming took 5 bases from V and 8 from J, leaving 21 bases between them. The CDR3 is 16 amino acids.

J is TRBJ2-5 and V is TRBV19, with D perhaps matching TRBD2 (5 bases). The CDR3 is 13 amino acids. Looked up from germline, CDR1 is LNHDA and CDR2 is SQIVND (reference sequence). Trimming left V 5 bases short and J 9 bases short, with 16 bases between. The CDR3, as DNA: TGTGCCAGTAGTCTCGGACGGGGTGAGGCCCAGTACTTC. It encodes CASSLGRGEAQYF. The full variable domain, its missing parts supplied by reference TRBV19 and TRBJ2-5, is DGGITQSPKYLFRKEGQNVTLSCEQNLNHDAMYWYRQDPGQGLRLIYYSQIVNDFQKGDIAEGYSVSREKKESFPLTVTSAQKNPTAFYLCASSLGRGEAQYFGPGTRLLVL.

The gene calls are TRBV19 and TRBJ2-1, with TRBD2 identical over 7 bases. Trimming at V came to 6 bases and at J to 4 bases, leaving 3 bases not matched to a gene. This CDR3 region has 13 residues. Germline V gene data show CDR1 as LNHDA and CDR2 as SQIVND (reference sequence). CDR3 loop: CASSRTRYNEQFF. The DNA of the CDR3 is TGTGCCAGTAGCAGGACTAGATACAATGAGCAGTTCTTC.

The J gene is TRBJ2-5, the V gene TRBV5-4; 8 bases are a match to TRBD1. With 4 bases clipped from V and 5 bases from J, the junction kept 4 bases outside the gene matches. The CDR3 loop spans 13 amino acids. CDR1 SGHNT and CDR2 YYREEE come from the germline V gene (reference sequence). The CDR3 loop reads CASSPDRVETQYF. The CDR3 DNA is TGTGCCAGCAGCCCGGACAGGGTCGAGACCCAGTACTTC.

This chain links TRBV18 with TRBJ1-2; 9 nucleotides match TRBD1. The CDR3 has 15 residues. Germline trimming cut 5 bases from V and 2 bases from J; bases unmatched to any gene: 6. Germline V gives CDR1 KGHSH, CDR2 LQKENI. Here the CDR3 reads CASSSRQGGNYGYTF. DNA of the CDR3: TGTGCCAGCTCATCCAGACAGGGGGGGAACTATGGCTACACCTTC.

This clone was counted a single time. The chain has TRBV19 and TRBJ2-2; D call uncertain. Germline V CDR1 and CDR2: LNHDA, SQIVND (reference sequence). The CDR3 spans 13 residues. The V end lost 3 bases, the J end lost 4 bases, and 6 bases lay between the germline ends. CDR3 sequence: CASSIQATGELFF. The CDR3 nucleotides are TGTGCCAGTAGTATCCAGGCCACCGGGGAGCTGTTTTTT.

The rearrangement uses TRBV2 and TRBJ1-2; 7 bases line up with TRBD1. CDR1 and CDR2 from the germline V gene are SNHLY and FYNNEI. The length of the CDR3 is 15 residues. Trimming at V came to 7 bases and at J to 1 base, leaving 9 bases not matched to a gene. The DNA of the CDR3 is TGTGCCAGCACCTTGACAGGGCAGGGTAACTATGGCTACACCTTC. Its protein is CASTLTGQGNYGYTF.

This chain joins TRBV5-1 and TRBJ2-1, with 12 bases that match TRBD2. The trim removed 4 bases at V and 6 bases at J, leaving 14 bases unmatched. This CDR3 has 18 amino acids. CDR1 and CDR2 from the germline V gene are SGHRS and YFSETQ. The CDR3 here is CASSQLPGLAGLGNEQFF. CDR3 sequence (DNA): TGCGCCAGCAGCCAGCTTCCCGGACTAGCGGGATTGGGCAATGAGCAGTTCTTC.

This clone has a handful of counts. The chain links TRBV6-5 to TRBJ2-3, with D perhaps matching TRBD2 (6 bases). The CDR3 spans 14 residues. Per the germline V gene, CDR1 is MNHEY and CDR2 is SVGAGI. Trimming shortened V by 8 bases and J by 6 bases, and 18 bases separated the two germline ends. The CDR3 nucleotides read TGTGCCAGCCGCCGGGGAGGAGGGGCGGATACGCAGTATTTT. It specifies CASRRGGGADTQYF.

In its sample, this clone was seen a few times. V and J are TRBV28 and TRBJ2-1; no clear D gene. This CDR3 has 15 residues. With 5 bases removed from V and 5 bases from J, the gap between germline ends came to 16 bases. In germline, CDR1 is MDHEN, CDR2 SYDVKM. The CDR3 sequence: CASSPGYSNHNEQFF. The CDR3 DNA is TGTGCCAGCAGTCCTGGTTACTCGAACCACAATGAGCAGTTCTTC.

This clone has a handful of counts. CDR3 residues: CASSLVRDQPQHF. The CDR3 bases are TGTGCCAGCAGTTTAGTGAGGGATCAGCCCCAGCATTTT. This chain joins TRBV27 and TRBJ1-5; the D is unclear. V was shortened by 2 bases and J by 5 bases, with 7 bases between the two germline ends. Germline V gene lookup returns CDR1 MNHEY and CDR2 SMNVEV (reference sequence). This CDR3 comprises 13 residues.

This clone was seen only a few times. The CDR3 region is CSASREGGYTF. The CDR3 coding sequence is TGCAGTGCTAGCAGGGAGGGTGGCTACACCTTC. The chain has TRBV20-1 and TRBJ1-2; TRBD1 is a possible D gene (5 bases). V lost 3 bases and J 7 bases, leaving 9 bases between the germline ends. Germline V gene data show CDR1 as DFQATT and CDR2 as SNEGSKA (reference sequence). The CDR3 runs 11 residues.

The sample holds many counts of this clone. The chain employs TRBV7-2 and TRBJ1-3; D remains ambiguous. The ends were cut back, 5 bases at V and 0 bases at J, with 14 bases in the middle. The CDR3 length is 16 residues. Germline V gene sequence: CDR1 SGHTA, CDR2 FQGNSA. The CDR3 DNA is TGTGCCAGCAGCACCATGTCCGTGGCCTCTGGAAACACCATATATTTT. Translated, it gives CASSTMSVASGNTIYF.

V usage is TRBV7-6 and J usage is TRBJ1-1; 11 nucleotides line up with TRBD1. The ends lost 4 bases at V and 8 bases at J; junction bases unmatched: 9. The CDR3 runs 15 residues. The germline V gene encodes CDR1 SGHVS and CDR2 FNYEAQ. CDR3 sequence: CASSSGTGGLGEAFF. In DNA form, the CDR3 reads TGTGCCAGCAGCTCCGGGACAGGGGGTTTAGGGGAAGCTTTCTTT.

The chain links TRBV6-5 to TRBJ2-1; 9 positions agree with TRBD2. Trimming at V came to 6 bases and at J to 3 bases, leaving 3 bases not matched to a gene. The CDR3 loop spans 14 amino acids. Germline V gives CDR1 MNHEY, CDR2 SVGAGI. The CDR3 coding sequence is TGTGCCAGCAGGGGTAGCGGGGGCTACAATGAGCAGTTCTTC. This codes for CASRGSGGYNEQFF.